This T cell receptor beta chain was obtained from a study of cytomegalovirus exposure and HLA in healthy donors (dated by TCRdb to the late 2010s). For the wider study: An earlier analysis of several hundred of the donors reported 250 to 350 Gb of sequence data and around 120 million unique TCR beta sequences from approximately 180 million T cells. Because of strong linkage in the cohort, five DR-DQ haplotypes were treated as single units for association and clustering. Alongside the repertoire data, information on donor age, sex, ethnicity and CMV serostatus was compiled. Genome-wide SNP genotypes for about 55% of the 666 donors were used in a later genetic analysis, which treated that subset as a discovery cohort. Of the roughly 410 genotyped donors, roughly 80% were placed in the genetic ancestry cluster associated with self-reported Caucasian donors. In a later analysis, previously published TCR beta repertoires from about 670 donors were re-analyzed and high-resolution HLA genotyping was added so that TCR occurrence patterns could be studied. All discovery cohort repertoires had been generated on a single sequencing platform. Across around 400 genotyped donors of the cohort, an average of approximately 240,000 unique TCR beta nucleotide sequences per donor were sequenced, and roughly 20% of those sequences were non-productive. The study combined high-throughput TCR immunosequencing, statistical association of individual TCRs with disease status, and machine learning to predict cytomegalovirus infection status. Rather than drawing on any new phenotypic data, the later analysis identified candidate immune exposures from TCR beta sequences and the way those sequences occurred across donors. Class I and class II HLA loci were covered by the typing at four-digit resolution. The study used immunosequencing to profile the T cell repertoires of 666 subjects and linked those repertoires to cytomegalovirus serostatus. Besides the first cohort of around 700 subjects, a separate validation cohort made up of about 120 different subjects was used. In an earlier analysis of a few hundred of the donors, high-throughput TCR beta sequencing was used to judge whether each TCR beta V gene segment behaved as functional or pseudogenic. Typing coverage varied by locus: roughly 629-630 donors for A, B, C, DRB1 and DQB1; roughly 520 for DQA1; nearly 610 for DPA1; roughly 450 for DPB1. The study was designed to test whether signatures of past pathogen exposure could be identified by cataloging public T cell receptors. About 280 gigabases of sequencing data and around 80 million unique TCR sequences made up an early release that covered fewer than 650 HLA-typed donors. Study-wide conclusions, independent of this receptor: In the study, approximately 150 TCR beta chains were listed as associated with cytomegalovirus. In a later genetic analysis, fewer N-insertions in productive TCRs were reported among donors in an Asian-associated ancestry cluster than the roughly 710-donor mean. Roughly uniform sequencing depth across donors was assumed in presence/absence analyses, although this assumption may not hold. Across donors, most TCR sequences were observed very rarely, whereas some public TCRs were present in many individuals. A cluster of highly shared sequence variants was judged likely to be a technical artifact of the sequencing pipeline. A further reported finding was that TCR beta sequences accurately predicted the HLA-A and HLA-B alleles for most subjects in the first cohort. When HLA alleles, especially DR and DQ, strongly co-occurred, TCR associations were difficult to assign to individual alleles. Linkage disequilibrium might explain the correlated functional status among segregating V segments, but an unknown experimental factor could not be excluded. In both the original and validation cohorts, the classifier was reported to diagnose cytomegalovirus status with high specificity and sensitivity. The earlier analysis of approximately 590 of the donors excluded fewer than 20 rarely observed V segments, including chromosome 9 orphons, because counts were too low. Several of the top co-occurrence clusters appeared to be linked to parvovirus B19, influenza, CMV and Epstein-Barr virus, according to a later analysis. Because some donors lacked HLA typing at each locus, the association tests relied only on the typed subset. Because the 87-base-pair reads could not distinguish some IMGT-functional V segments, including TRBV6-2 and TRBV6-3, those segments were excluded. This cohort had only TCR beta chains sequenced, and the lack of alpha or paired-chain data limited which features could be detected. A later analysis found that HLA-associated TCR beta chains were more clonally expanded and had lower generation probabilities than equally common non-associated chains. At a false discovery rate of 0.05, a later analysis linked 16,951 TCR beta sequences to specific HLA alleles. The authors suggested that the approach could potentially be generalized to other disease states and immunological phenotypes. In vitro tests confirmed that a few of the cytomegalovirus-associated TCR beta chains recognize cytomegalovirus antigens. An earlier analysis of 587 of the donors showed that most TCR beta V segments appeared in productive rearrangements either about 87% or about 30% of the time, which broadly matched IMGT annotations. An association between a missense DCLRE1C variant and V-gene and J-gene trimming of TCR beta chains was found in a later genetic analysis and replicated in an independent cohort. A later analysis found that most CMV-associated TCR beta chains appeared HLA-restricted, with HLA associations seemingly driven largely by CMV exposure. CMV serostatus was the only immune exposure information available for the cohort. A later analysis found that TCR association rates varied across HLA loci, with DRB1 alleles showing the most associated TCRs and HLA-C alleles the fewest.

Receptor libraries were prepared by the immunoSEQ multiplex PCR assay. The multiplex PCR relied on a mix of 60 forward primers for TCR Vbeta segments and 13 reverse primers for TCR Jbeta segments. The CDR3 region of rearranged TCR beta genes was amplified from genomic DNA by a multiplex PCR assay. The Illumina HiSeq System was used to sequence the amplified TCR beta libraries as 87-base-pair reads. On the study's bioinformatics: In a later analysis, approximately 74 million unique TCR beta chains were counted across the 500 to 850 repertoires, and around 10 million of these chains were shared by at least two donors. A nearest-neighbor algorithm error-corrected the raw reads and collapsed the reads into unique sequences, merging closely related sequences to remove PCR and sequencing errors. Alignment of CDR3 sequences to IMGT reference sequences was used to assign V, D and J gene segments. For a sequence to be retained, a match of at least six nucleotides was required to both a V gene segment and a J gene segment. Rearrangements were called productive when the CDR3 lacked stop codons and stayed in frame with V and J; all others were non-productive. CDR3 was defined by IMGT convention, running from the second conserved V-encoded cysteine to the conserved J-encoded phenylalanine. The earlier analysis of a few hundred of the donors excluded any sequence lacking an unambiguous match to a single V gene segment. In an earlier analysis of 450 to 750 of the donors, a V segment was called functional when productive rearrangements were above 56.7%, and segregating when the standard deviation between donors exceeded 5%. A statistical classification framework was built to diagnose cytomegalovirus status from the catalog of TCR beta chain sequences. In a later analysis, TCR nucleotide sequences were compared against IMGT/GENE-DB human TR gene sequences so that V and J genes could be assigned. The TCRdist pipeline was used in a later analysis to assign CDR3 sequences and most-parsimonious VDJ recombination scenarios. In a later analysis, each TCR beta chain was defined by its CDR3 amino acid sequence together with its V-gene family, and reads without a unique V-gene family were excluded. In a later analysis, approximately 640 highly shared, low-generation-probability nucleotide sequences were removed to address suspected cross-contamination and a sequencing artifact. In a later analysis, a clonal expansion index was calculated for each public chain from normalized within-repertoire ranks of inferred template counts. In a later analysis, generation probabilities were computed with a VDJ recombination model fitted to out-of-frame rearrangements, and the resulting probabilities were checked against IGoR. In a later analysis, TCR-TCR, TCR-HLA and TCR-CMV co-occurrence was scored with hypergeometric tests, and a repertoire-size bias correction was applied to TCR pairs. To estimate false discovery rates, a later analysis permuted the HLA or CMV assignments 20 times. In a later analysis, co-occurring TCRs were grouped with DBSCAN, and TCRdist sequence similarity was added when clustering was performed within HLA-allele-positive subsets. For co-occurrence clustering, repertoires with fewer than 30,000 or more than 120,000 public chains were excluded, along with roughly 5 repertoires with anomalous nucleotide sharing. Here the immuneACCESS table is served through TCRdb, limited to in-frame sequences with V and J called. Missing clones are a known gap in these copies; in checked studies unresolved V genes cover under half, and the rest lacks a known reason. From that table come the V and J calls and clone size; the DNA was used to work out D and trimming. This sample gives 200,000 or so clones in total; approximately 78% of them show up just once. The ten largest clonotypes hold less than 3.5% of the sample.

Clipping removes 1 base from V and 6 bases from J, with 8 as the unmatched junction base count. CDR1 SGHRS and CDR2 YFSETQ were looked up in the germline V gene. The CDR3 sequence holds 16 residues, the cysteine and phenylalanine included. This entry keeps only the CDR3 DNA: 48 bases, framed from base 1. Regarding this clone: Its antigen is currently not known. Base qualities were left out, and no much larger clone turns up one base away.

The cohort comprised more than 550 healthy bone marrow donors. At the time of sampling, every cohort member was nominally healthy, though immune exposures that went unrecorded were likely present. The donor was CMV seronegative and belonged to the group of roughly 330 seronegative cohort members. Each donor provided a peripheral blood sample, and peripheral blood mononuclear cells were used for TCR beta sequencing. The Qiagen DNeasy Blood Extraction Kit was used to extract genomic DNA from the blood cell samples. The sample was PBMCs. The chain is encoded by TRBV5-1 joined to TRBJ2-7; TRBD2 fits 12 bases in the junction. This clonotype was obtained from a woman aged 40-49 years in good health and CMV-seronegative. The sequenced DNA is TGCGCCAGCAGCTTGATGCTAGCGGGAGGGGCCGTCGAGCAGTACTTC. Protein translation: CASSLMLAGGAVEQYF.